The 27 T cell receptor beta chains given below trace back to one sample, sequenced in a study of identical twins. One entry per CDR3 protein results from TCRdb running MiXCR on the 5' RACE reads. The top ten hold about 0.4% of the sample, which has around 490,000 distinct CDR3 sequences, roughly 15% seen once. The sample was also reused in another study, on yellow fever vaccine responses in identical twins.

Sequencing input: CD4+ T cells sorted from blood. These receptors were taken from a woman in her late teens or twenties in good health.

This clonotype was detected a few times. V usage is TRBV15 and J usage is TRBJ2-4; TRBD2 agrees at 7 bases. V dropped 4 bases and J dropped 0; count of bases not matched to a gene: 15. Germline V CDR1 and CDR2: LNHNV, YYDKDF (reference sequence). The CDR3 extends over 19 amino acids. The CDR3 DNA reads as TGTGCCACCAGCAATGTTAATAGCGGGTTGGCCCTAGCCAAAAACATTCAGTACTTC. This sequence encodes CATSNVNSGLALAKNIQYF.

This clonotype appeared a few times. This chain uses TRBV6-1 with TRBJ2-3, with 8 nucleotides matching TRBD2. This CDR3 comprises 16 residues. With 8 bases clipped from V and 0 bases from J, the junction kept 10 bases outside the gene matches. Germline CDR1 is MNHNS and CDR2 is SASEGT. The DNA for the CDR3 is TGTGCCAGCGCCGTAGCGGGGACCTCTAGCACAGATACGCAGTATTTT. It yields the protein CASAVAGTSSTDTQYF.

This clonotype was seen a few times. The chain combines TRBV19 with TRBJ1-4; D call uncertain. The germline V gene encodes CDR1 LNHDA and CDR2 SQIVND (reference sequence). The CDR3 has 13 residues. Trimming took off 5 bases at V and 8 bases at J, with 12 bases between the two ends. This CDR3 reads CASSSGLREKLFF. The CDR3 DNA reads TGTGCCAGTAGTTCGGGGTTGCGGGAAAAACTGTTTTTT. Full variable domain (remainder filled in from reference TRBV19 and TRBJ1-4): DGGITQSPKYLFRKEGQNVTLSCEQNLNHDAMYWYRQDPGQGLRLIYYSQIVNDFQKGDIAEGYSVSREKKESFPLTVTSAQKNPTAFYLCASSSGLREKLFFGSGTQLSVL.

This clonotype showed up just a few times. CDR3 sequence (DNA): TGCAGTGCTCTCATGACGGGGGGGCAAGATACGCAGTATTTT. Amino acid sequence: CSALMTGGQDTQYF. The chain combines TRBV20-1 with TRBJ2-3, with 8 bases that match TRBD2. The J segment lost 5 bases and the V segment lost 5 bases, leaving 9 bases of the junction unmatched. CDR3 length: 14 amino acids. CDR1 and CDR2 (germline): DFQATT, SNEGSKA (reference sequence).

In its sample, this clonotype was seen a few times. This chain uses TRBV12-3 or TRBV12-4 with TRBJ1-1; TRBD1 matches at 7 bases. CDR3 size: 14 residues. The V segment lost 6 bases and the J segment 5 bases; nucleotides outside the gene matches: 9. CDR3 DNA: TGTGCCAGCAGCCGACAGGGTTGGGGAACTGAAGCTTTCTTT. Translating it yields CASSRQGWGTEAFF.

This rearrangement joins TRBV2 to TRBJ2-6, with D maybe TRBD2 (5 bases). The V gene lost 0 bases and the J gene lost 1 base, with 13 bases spanning the gap. The CDR3 length is 18 residues. Germline values: CDR1 SNHLY, CDR2 FYNNEI. Here the CDR3 reads CASSEARSPGSGANVLTF. The CDR3 region has the DNA TGTGCCAGCAGTGAAGCGCGATCTCCGGGGTCTGGGGCCAACGTCCTGACTTTC.

This clonotype was recorded at least ten times. The chain recombines TRBV5-1 with TRBJ1-2; 8 nucleotides align to TRBD1. The junction had 7 bases not matched to a gene; V was cut back by 4 bases and J by 5 bases. Germline CDR1 is SGHRS and CDR2 is YFSETQ. The CDR3 loop spans 14 amino acids. As DNA, the CDR3 is TGCGCCAGCAGCCCGGGACAGGAGACATATGGCTACACCTTC. This codes for CASSPGQETYGYTF.

This clonotype was detected ten times or more. The chain is built from TRBV5-1 and TRBJ2-7; D gene uncertain. The V end was cut by 3 bases, the J end by 0 bases, with 7 bases between. The germline V gene has CDR1 SGHRS and CDR2 YFSETQ. This CDR3 is 13 amino acids long. The CDR3 here is CASSYSSSYEQYF. CDR3 DNA sequence: TGCGCCAGCAGCTATAGTAGCTCCTACGAGCAGTACTTC. The entire variable domain, with the rest obtained from reference TRBV5-1 and TRBJ2-7, is as follows: KAGVTQTPRYLIKTRGQQVTLSCSPISGHRSVSWYQQTPGQGLQFLFEYFSETQRNKGNFPGRFSGRQFSNSRSEMNVSTLELGDSALYLCASSYSSSYEQYFGPGTRLTVT.

This clonotype was detected only a few times. This chain joins TRBV20-1 and TRBJ2-2; 10 bases are a match to TRBD2. Germline CDR1 and CDR2: DFQATT and SNEGSKA (reference sequence). CDR3 length: 16 amino acids. Unmatched junction bases numbered 8, after V lost 2 bases and J lost 5 bases. The CDR3 protein is CSARNELAGWTGELFF. The CDR3 DNA reads TGCAGTGCTAGAAACGAACTAGCGGGATGGACCGGGGAGCTGTTTTTT.

In its sample, this clonotype was seen a few times. The CDR3 coding sequence is TGTGCCAGCAGTACCCTGGCCAGATCTACCGGGGAGCTGTTTTTT. Protein sequence: CASSTLARSTGELFF. The rearrangement joins TRBV12-3 or TRBV12-4 to TRBJ2-2, with D unresolved. The CDR3 contains 15 residues. Trimming removed 5 bases at V and 5 bases at J, with 15 bases between.

The chain is built from TRBV6-5 and TRBJ2-7, with a possible D match to TRBD2 (6 bases). The V gene lost 0 bases and the J gene lost 0 bases, with 12 bases spanning the gap. The CDR3 contains 16 residues. Germline-derived CDR1 and CDR2 are MNHEY and SVGAGI. CDR3 sequence reads: CASSYSPGETSYEQYF. CDR3 DNA: TGTGCCAGCAGTTACTCACCGGGAGAGACCTCCTACGAGCAGTACTTC.

The chain uses TRBV6-2 or TRBV6-3 and TRBJ2-7; 7 bases line up with TRBD2. The V gene's germline CDR1 is MNHEY and CDR2 SVGEGT. The V and J ends lost 7 bases and 0 bases, in that order; junction bases with no gene match: 6. CDR3 size: 14 residues. This CDR3 is CASTYGGNSYEQYV. The CDR3 nucleotides are TGTGCCAGCACCTACGGGGGGAACTCCTACGAGCAGTACGTC.

The table lists this clonotype with a few counts. J is TRBJ2-2 and V is TRBV4-1, with D perhaps TRBD2 (5 bases). V lost 0 bases, J lost 0 bases, and 8 bases lay in between. This CDR3 region has 16 residues. The germline V gene has CDR1 MGHRA and CDR2 YSYEKL. CDR3 protein: CASSQDPGTNTGELFF. DNA of the CDR3: TGCGCCAGCAGCCAAGATCCGGGAACGAACACCGGGGAGCTGTTTTTT.

This clonotype was found many times. This rearrangement joins TRBV7-2 to TRBJ2-4; possibly TRBD1 or TRBD2 for D (5 bases each). The CDR3 is 16 residues long. V shed 5 bases and J shed 0 bases, with 14 bases lying between them. Germline CDR1 reads SGHTA; CDR2 reads FQGNSA. CDR3 residues: CASSPGPPRAKNIQYF. CDR3 bases: TGTGCCAGCAGCCCGGGACCCCCAAGAGCCAAAAACATTCAGTACTTC. The full variable domain, with the rest looked up from reference TRBV7-2 and TRBJ2-4, is GAGVSQSPSNKVTEKGKDVELRCDPISGHTALYWYRQSLGQGLEFLIYFQGNSAPDKSGLPSDRFSAERTGGSVSTLTIQRTQQEDSAVYLCASSPGPPRAKNIQYFGAGTRLSVL.

J is TRBJ2-7 and V is TRBV5-1, with 15 bases identical to TRBD2. With V trimmed by 4 bases and J by 4 bases, 6 bases remained unmatched. Germline V gene data show CDR1 as SGHRS and CDR2 as YFSETQ. This CDR3 comprises 16 residues. CDR3 bases: TGCGCCAGCAGCCCCGGGACTAGCGGGAGGTCTTACGAGCAGTACTTC. This codes for CASSPGTSGRSYEQYF.

This clonotype was recorded a few times. CDR3 residues: CASRKTSGSFYNEQFF. Here the CDR3 DNA reads TGTGCCAGCAGGAAGACTAGCGGGAGTTTCTACAATGAGCAGTTCTTC. The chain combines TRBV6-1 with TRBJ2-1; TRBD2 matches 12 bases. Germline CDR1 and CDR2: MNHNS and SASEGT. With 6 bases clipped from V and 3 bases from J, the junction kept 6 bases outside the gene matches. The CDR3 has 16 amino acids.

This clonotype was detected many times. The gene calls are TRBV20-1 and TRBJ2-1; 10 nucleotides agree with TRBD2. This CDR3 is built from 14 residues. Germline assignment: CDR1 DFQATT and CDR2 SNEGSKA (reference sequence). Trimming took 4 bases from V and 8 from J; bases not matched to a gene: 8. DNA for the CDR3: TGCAGTGCTACGGGACTAGCGCTACCCCATGAGCAGTTCTTC. Translation gives CSATGLALPHEQFF.

CDR3 coding DNA: TGTGCCAGCAGACCGGGGACCGGCTATGGCTACACCTTC. This gives the protein CASRPGTGYGYTF. The chain is built from TRBV3-1 and TRBJ1-2; D possibly corresponds to TRBD1 (5 bases). V lost 6 bases, J lost 4 bases, and 12 bases lay in between. Germline V CDR1 and CDR2: LGHDT, YNNKEL (reference sequence). This CDR3 has 13 residues.

The rearrangement links TRBV28 to TRBJ1-2; no clear D. From germline, CDR1 is MDHEN and CDR2 SYDVKM. Trimming shortened V by 6 bases and J by 0 bases, and 11 bases separated the two germline ends. This CDR3 spans 14 amino acids. This CDR3 is CASRQPQTNYGYTF. As DNA, the CDR3 is TGTGCCAGCAGGCAGCCACAGACTAACTATGGCTACACCTTC.

The chain links TRBV10-3 to TRBJ2-3; D ambiguous. The V gene's germline CDR1 is ENHRY and CDR2 SYGVKD. The CDR3 length is 11 residues. Trimming left V 4 bases short and J 4 bases short, with 3 bases between. In DNA form, the CDR3 reads TGTGCCATCAGTGCGGCAGATACGCAGTATTTT. Protein sequence: CAISAADTQYF.

This clonotype was picked up a small number of times. The chain joins TRBV20-1 to TRBJ2-2, with D perhaps being TRBD1 or TRBD2 (5 bases each). The germline gives CDR1 DFQATT, CDR2 SNEGSKA (reference sequence). The CDR3 contains 15 residues. Trimming took 6 bases from V and 1 from J, leaving 15 bases between them. In DNA form, the CDR3 reads TGCAGTGCCGCCACTCTGAGGGGGAACACCGGGGAGCTGTTTTTT. Translated, it gives CSAATLRGNTGELFF.

The gene calls are TRBV12-5 and TRBJ2-3; the D is unclear. The germline V gene encodes CDR1 LGHNT and CDR2 FRNRAP. This CDR3 has 14 residues. Trimming took 3 bases from V and 0 from J, leaving 7 bases between them. The CDR3 DNA follows: TGTGCTAGTGGTTTCCGCCGGAGCACAGATACGCAGTATTTT. This gives the protein CASGFRRSTDTQYF.

There are a few counts of this clonotype. This chain connects TRBV29-1 to TRBJ1-6; D might be TRBD1 (5 bases). The V end lost 7 bases, the J end lost 14 bases, and 18 bases lay between the germline ends. The CDR3 length is 12 residues. The germline CDR1 and CDR2 sequences are SQVTM and ANQGSEA. The DNA of the CDR3 is TGCAGCGGGGGGGACGACCGGGCGGCCCTCCACTTT. Protein sequence: CSGGDDRAALHF.

This clonotype was picked up a small number of times. The V and J genes are TRBV6-5 and TRBJ2-7, with 10 bases aligning to TRBD2. V was pared by 0 bases and J by 0 bases, with 8 bases of the junction left unmatched. The CDR3 has 18 amino acids. Germline CDR1 is MNHEY and CDR2 is SVGAGI. The CDR3 loop is CASSYSSPLAGVSYEQYF. DNA of the CDR3: TGTGCCAGCAGTTACTCGAGCCCCCTAGCGGGAGTCTCCTACGAGCAGTACTTC.

This clonotype occurred a few times. This chain uses TRBV11-2 with TRBJ2-5; 10 nucleotides match TRBD1. This CDR3 is 17 amino acids long. V shed 5 bases, J shed 5 bases, and the junction held 14 bases outside the gene matches. The germline V gene has CDR1 SGHAT and CDR2 FQNNGV. The CDR3 is CASSPGLRQGAQETQYF. For the CDR3, the DNA is TGTGCCAGCAGCCCGGGGCTTAGACAGGGGGCGCAGGAGACCCAGTACTTC. The complete variable domain, with remaining parts taken from reference TRBV11-2 and TRBJ2-5, reads EAGVAQSPRYKIIEKRQSVAFWCNPISGHATLYWYQQILGQGPKLLIQFQNNGVVDDSQLPKDRFSAERLKGVDSTLKIQPAKLEDSAVYLCASSPGLRQGAQETQYFGPGTRLLVL.

The chain carries TRBV6-1 and TRBJ2-6, with no clear D. Trimming took off 6 bases at V and 2 bases at J, with 11 bases between the two ends. CDR3 length equals 15 residues. Germline-derived CDR1 and CDR2 are MNHNS and SASEGT. Here the CDR3 reads CASRSHKPGANVLTF. In DNA, the CDR3 is TGTGCCAGCAGGTCACATAAACCTGGGGCCAACGTCCTGACTTTC.

The chain combines TRBV20-1 with TRBJ2-1, with TRBD2 matching over 8 bases. Germline V lookup: CDR1 DFQATT, CDR2 SNEGSKA (reference sequence). The CDR3 runs 14 residues. The V segment lost 6 bases and the J segment 7 bases; nucleotides outside the gene matches: 11. The CDR3 sequence is CSAPTSDTGNEQFF. The CDR3 DNA follows: TGCAGTGCGCCGACTAGCGACACGGGGAATGAGCAGTTCTTC.